This T cell receptor (beta chain) comes out of a study of spatial heterogeneity in lung cancer. Per the germline V gene, CDR1 is SNHLY and CDR2 is FYNNEI. V lost 6 bases, J lost 6 bases, and 6 bases stayed unmatched. The CDR3 is 14 amino acids. One entry per CDR3 protein, called by TCRdb with MiXCR from the 5' RACE reads. The sample consists of about 85,000 distinct CDR3 sequences, about 20% of them appearing once. The sample's time point: sample taken at primary tumor resection. Unsorted whole RNA of tumor, nontumor lung or frozen PBMC was sequenced. This clonotype was counted only a few times. The chain recombines TRBV2 with TRBJ1-4; TRBD1 agrees at 8 bases. Specimen: PBMCs, collected at surgery. This receptor was identified in a male donor with early-stage non-small cell lung cancer. Written as DNA, the CDR3 is TGTGCCAGCAGCCCGGGACAGGTGGATGAAAAACTGTTTTTT. It codes for CASSPGQVDEKLFF.